Below are 21 T cell receptor beta chains sequenced from a single sample in a study of control samples from healthy donors and cancer patients. Profiling relied on immunoSEQ multiplex PCR, and the TCRdb table lists in-frame clones only, not all of them. The sample lists approximately 68,000 clones, 75% to 85% occurring once. The sequenced sample was blood. Receptors were obtained from a man aged 55 to 70 in good health.

This chain joins TRBV5-4 and TRBJ1-3; 8 bases align to TRBD1. The CDR3 sequence is 18 residues long. Germline V gives CDR1 SGHNT, CDR2 YYREEE (reference sequence). The junction had 8 bases not matched to a gene; V was cut back by 0 bases and J by 0 bases. CDR3 in amino acids: CASSLGGTGSSSGNTIYF. In DNA, the CDR3 is TGTGCCAGCAGCTTGGGGGGGACAGGTTCTTCCTCTGGAAACACCATATATTTT.

The rearrangement links TRBV7-9 to TRBJ1-2, with TRBD1 matching over 7 bases. The trim removed 5 bases at V and 8 bases at J, leaving 11 bases unmatched. The CDR3 spans 14 residues. From germline, CDR1 is SEHNR and CDR2 FQNEAQ (reference sequence). The CDR3 protein is CASSTPDRTLGYTF. The CDR3 region has the DNA TGTGCCAGCAGCACCCCGGACAGGACACTAGGCTACACCTTC.

This chain uses TRBV7-9 with TRBJ2-1; D remains ambiguous. Trimming removed 2 bases from V and 5 bases from J, with 10 bases in between. This CDR3 is built from 14 residues. Germline-derived CDR1 and CDR2 are SEHNR and FQNEAQ (reference sequence). CDR3 sequence: CASSLRAWDNEQFF. Here the CDR3 DNA reads TGTGCCAGCAGCTTAAGAGCCTGGGACAATGAGCAGTTCTTC. Full variable domain (outside the CDR3, taken from reference TRBV7-9 and TRBJ2-1): DTGVSQNPRHKITKRGQNVTFRCDPISEHNRLYWYRQTLGQGPEFLTYFQNEAQLEKSRLLSDRFSAERPKGSFSTLEIQRTEQGDSAMYLCASSLRAWDNEQFFGPGTRLTVL.

The rearrangement uses TRBV4-3 and TRBJ2-7; D is undetermined. The CDR3 contains 20 residues. Germline V gene sequence: CDR1 LGHNA, CDR2 YSLEER. The V end was cut by 0 bases, the J end by 0 bases, with 24 bases between. This chain's CDR3 is CASSQDPFRSVGRTSYEQYF. As DNA, the CDR3 is TGCGCCAGCAGCCAAGATCCGTTTAGATCTGTGGGCAGAACCTCCTACGAGCAGTACTTC.

The chain employs TRBV7-9 and TRBJ2-1, with no clear D. Germline V lookup: CDR1 SEHNR, CDR2 FQNEAQ (reference sequence). V was cut by 4 bases and J by 1 base, with 8 bases left in between. The CDR3 is made up of 14 amino acids. The chain's CDR3 is CASSSRISYNEQFF. CDR3 nucleotide sequence: TGTGCCAGCAGCTCCCGGATATCCTACAATGAGCAGTTCTTC.

The chain employs TRBV7-9 and TRBJ1-2; D possibly corresponds to TRBD1 (6 bases). V was shortened by 5 bases and J by 11 bases, with 15 bases between the two germline ends. The germline V gene encodes CDR1 SEHNR and CDR2 FQNEAQ (reference sequence). This CDR3 has 12 residues. DNA for the CDR3: TGTGCCAGCAGCCCCCCTAGGGGGACATACACCTTC. This translates into CASSPPRGTYTF.

By its share, this clone is medium-sized. V usage is TRBV4-3 and J usage is TRBJ2-7, with D perhaps assigned TRBD1 or TRBD2 (5 bases each). V shed 0 bases and J shed 2 bases, with 14 bases lying between them. The CDR3 consists of 16 residues. Germline V gene sequence: CDR1 LGHNA, CDR2 YSLEER. CDR3 residues: CASSQENSPGPYEQYF. In nucleotides, the CDR3 is TGCGCCAGCAGCCAAGAGAACAGTCCGGGACCCTACGAGCAGTACTTC.

V gene TRBV12-3 or TRBV12-4 combines with J gene TRBJ2-7; weak D call: TRBD2 (6 bases). This CDR3 is built from 13 residues. Trimming left V 4 bases short and J 6 bases short, with 13 bases between. CDR3 sequence reads: CASSSSGGTEQYF. CDR3 bases: TGTGCCAGCAGTTCCAGTGGGGGGACCGAGCAGTACTTC.

This rearrangement joins TRBV3-1 (or the pseudogene TRBV3-2) to TRBJ1-1; tentative D call: TRBD1 (5 bases). Trimming removed 3 bases at V and 4 bases at J, with 9 bases between. The CDR3 is 13 residues long. Per germline, CDR1 LGHDT and CDR2 YNNKEL (reference sequence). CDR3 nucleotides: TGTGCCAGCAGCCACAGGGTAGTCACTGAAGCTTTCTTT. Amino acids: CASSHRVVTEAFF.

This rearrangement joins TRBV7-6 to TRBJ2-7; weak D call: TRBD1 (8 bases). CDR1 and CDR2 from the germline V gene are SGHVS and FNYEAQ. The germline V and J ends were trimmed by 1 base and 7 bases, with 20 bases remaining between them. CDR3 length: 16 residues. CDR3 sequence: CASSLDTGGQELEQYF. The CDR3 DNA follows: TGTGCCAGCAGCTTAGACACGGGGGGACAGGAGTTAGAGCAGTACTTC. The full variable domain, with the rest looked up from reference TRBV7-6 and TRBJ2-7, is GAGVSQSPRYKVTKRGQDVALRCDPISGHVSLYWYRQALGQGPEFLTYFNYEAQQDKSGLPNDRFSAERPEGSISTLTIQRTEQRDSAMYRCASSLDTGGQELEQYFGPGTRLTVT.

The chain uses TRBV7-9 and TRBJ2-1, with 13 nucleotides matching TRBD2. Germline CDR1 and CDR2: SEHNR and FQNEAQ (reference sequence). This CDR3 spans 18 amino acids. After removal of 0 bases from V and 7 bases from J, the junction contained 9 bases not matched to a gene. CDR3 in amino acids: CASSLAGLAGSAGNEQFF. The CDR3 DNA is TGTGCCAGCAGCTTAGCGGGACTAGCGGGATCCGCCGGGAATGAGCAGTTCTTC.

This clone was counted between two and nine times. The gene calls are TRBV7-2 and TRBJ1-5; D might be TRBD1 (6 bases). CDR3 length equals 13 residues. Trimming cost V 5 bases and J 6 bases, with 11 bases left between them. The V gene's germline CDR1 is SGHTA and CDR2 FQGNSA. The CDR3 DNA follows: TGTGCCAGCAGCGGGGGCCCCTCTCAGCCCCAGCATTTT. Translation gives CASSGGPSQPQHF.

The CDR3, as DNA: TGTGCCAGCAGCTACCTTAGTCTCGGTCTGTACGAGCAGTACTTC. It codes for CASSYLSLGLYEQYF. V gene TRBV28 combines with J gene TRBJ2-7; D gene ambiguous. Germline CDR1 reads MDHEN; CDR2 reads SYDVKM. The CDR3 is made up of 15 amino acids. Trimming removed 6 bases from V and 4 bases from J, with 19 bases in between.

The V and J genes are TRBV6-2 or TRBV6-3 and TRBJ1-5, with TRBD1 identical over 7 bases. Germline CDR1 MNHEY, CDR2 SVGEGT. The J segment lost 2 bases and the V segment lost 4 bases, leaving 5 bases of the junction unmatched. This CDR3 contains 15 residues. The CDR3 nucleotides read TGTGCCAGCAGTTTGGCAGGGGGTGGCAATCAGCCCCAGCATTTT. Translated, it gives CASSLAGGGNQPQHF.

This chain uses TRBV19 with TRBJ2-1, with 7 bases identical to TRBD2. This CDR3 is 17 amino acids long. Germline loops: CDR1 LNHDA, CDR2 SQIVND (reference sequence). Unmatched junction bases numbered 18, after V lost 5 bases and J lost 8 bases. The DNA for the CDR3 is TGTGCCAGTAGTCGGGCTAGCGGAGCCGCCCTGATCGATGAGCAGTTCTTC. As protein: CASSRASGAALIDEQFF. The entire variable domain, with the rest obtained from reference TRBV19 and TRBJ2-1, is as follows: DGGITQSPKYLFRKEGQNVTLSCEQNLNHDAMYWYRQDPGQGLRLIYYSQIVNDFQKGDIAEGYSVSREKKESFPLTVTSAQKNPTAFYLCASSRASGAALIDEQFFGPGTRLTVL.

This chain uses TRBV7-2 with TRBJ2-1; 7 bases align to TRBD2. This CDR3 contains 18 residues. V gave up 5 bases and J gave up 0 bases; unmatched junction bases: 13. CDR1 SGHTA and CDR2 FQGNSA come from the germline V gene. The CDR3: CASSPHGLAESSYNEQFF. In DNA form, the CDR3 reads TGTGCCAGCAGCCCACATGGTCTAGCGGAAAGCTCCTACAATGAGCAGTTCTTC.

This clone has only one observation. This chain joins TRBV6-5 and TRBJ1-4, with D perhaps TRBD1 (5 bases). The CDR3 covers 14 residues. Germline CDR1 reads MNHEY; CDR2 reads SVGAGI. V gave up 5 bases and J gave up 8 bases, with 15 bases separating them. The CDR3 sequence is CASSRTQPTEKLFF. CDR3 bases: TGTGCCAGCAGTAGGACACAACCGACGGAAAAACTGTTTTTT.

The CDR3 DNA reads as TGTGCCAGCAGCCTCGACAGGAGCCTTGAAGCTTTCTTT. Encoded protein: CASSLDRSLEAFF. V usage is TRBV6-5 and J usage is TRBJ1-1, with a weak D call TRBD1 (6 bases). The CDR3 is made up of 13 amino acids. CDR1 is MNHEY and CDR2 is SVGAGI in the germline V gene. V gave up 6 bases and J gave up 7 bases, with 15 bases separating them.

J is TRBJ1-5 and V is TRBV6-2 or TRBV6-3; D is ambiguous. From germline, CDR1 is MNHEY and CDR2 SVGEGT. The V and J ends lost 0 bases and 4 bases respectively, with 7 bases between them. The CDR3 covers 14 residues. The CDR3 DNA is TGTGCCAGCAGTTACTCGAACAGAAATCAGCCCCAGCATTTT. It yields the protein CASSYSNRNQPQHF.

The chain combines TRBV7-2 with TRBJ1-2; a weak D match, TRBD1 (6 bases). V lost 5 bases, J lost 7 bases, and 14 bases lay in between. This CDR3 region has 13 residues. The V gene's germline CDR1 is SGHTA and CDR2 FQGNSA. CDR3 region: CASSPTGLGGYTF. The CDR3 DNA is TGTGCCAGCAGCCCCACAGGGTTGGGTGGCTACACCTTC.

The chain links TRBV6-2 or TRBV6-3 to TRBJ1-2, with D tentatively TRBD1 (6 bases). Germline lookup yields CDR1 MNHEY and CDR2 SVGEGT. V was shortened by 4 bases and J by 4 bases, with 25 bases between the two germline ends. This CDR3 comprises 18 residues. The CDR3 DNA reads TGTGCCAGCAGTTTAGACTCACCCGGGACACTGGGCCGCTATGGCTACACCTTC. Its translation: CASSLDSPGTLGRYGYTF.